This TCR beta chain was sequenced for a study of cytomegalovirus exposure and HLA in healthy donors (dated by TCRdb to the late 2010s). Background on the whole study: An earlier analysis of roughly 570 of the donors reported about 300 Gb of sequence data and 95 million to 130 million unique TCR beta sequences obtained from about 200 million T cells. About 300 gigabases of sequencing data and around 88 million unique TCR sequences made up an early release that covered some 640 HLA-typed donors. Of the roughly 400 genotyped donors, over 70% fell in the genetic ancestry cluster associated with self-reported Caucasian donors. The study was designed to test whether signatures of past pathogen exposure could be identified by cataloging public T cell receptors. The study profiled the T cell repertoires of 500 to 800 subjects by immunosequencing and related them to cytomegalovirus serostatus. Along with the approximately 650-subject first cohort, a separate validation cohort of around 120 different subjects was used. High-throughput TCR immunosequencing, statistical association of individual TCRs with disease status, and machine learning were combined to predict cytomegalovirus infection status. In a later analysis, previously published TCR beta repertoires from 666 donors were re-analyzed and high-resolution HLA genotyping was added so that TCR occurrence patterns could be studied. The later analysis used no new phenotypic data to find candidate immune exposures, relying instead on TCR beta sequences and their occurrence across donors. In an earlier analysis of roughly 540 of the donors, high-throughput TCR beta sequencing was used to judge whether each TCR beta V gene segment behaved as functional or pseudogenic. Donor age, sex, ethnicity and CMV serostatus were collected together with the repertoire data. A later genetic analysis took genome-wide SNP genotypes for 398 of the 666 donors and used that subset as a discovery cohort. Every repertoire in the discovery cohort had been generated on one and the same sequencing platform. Both class I and class II loci were covered by HLA typing, at four-digit resolution. Typing coverage differed by locus: A, B, C, DRB1 and DQB1 were typed in about 629-640 donors, DQA1 in roughly 500, DPA1 in over 600, and DPB1 in around 440. Five DR-DQ haplotypes were treated as single units for association and clustering because of strong linkage in the cohort. Across roughly 420 genotyped donors of the cohort, an average of approximately 200,000 unique TCR beta nucleotide sequences per donor were sequenced, and approximately 19% of those sequences were non-productive. Results the study describes overall, beyond this receptor: The classifier was reported to diagnose cytomegalovirus status with high specificity and sensitivity in both the original and validation cohorts. In an earlier analysis of about 540 of the donors, most TCR beta V segments were observed in productive rearrangements about 90% or about 30% of the time, broadly matching IMGT annotations. A cluster of highly shared sequence variants was judged likely to represent a technical artifact of the sequencing pipeline. A later analysis reported that several top co-occurrence clusters appeared linked to parvovirus B19, influenza, CMV and Epstein-Barr virus. In vitro tests confirmed that a few of the cytomegalovirus-associated TCR beta chains recognize cytomegalovirus antigens. In a later analysis, most CMV-associated TCR beta chains were found to appear HLA-restricted, with HLA associations seemingly driven largely by CMV exposure. A later analysis associated 15,000 or so TCR beta sequences with specific HLA alleles at a false discovery rate of 0.05. In a later genetic analysis, fewer N-insertions in productive TCRs were reported among donors in an Asian-associated ancestry cluster than the roughly 700-donor mean. The cohort was sequenced for TCR beta chains only, and without alpha or paired-chain data the features that could be detected were limited. Compared with equally common non-associated chains, HLA-associated TCR beta chains in a later analysis were more clonally expanded and had lower generation probabilities. Across donors, most TCR sequences were observed very rarely, whereas some public TCRs were present in many individuals. In a later genetic analysis, a missense DCLRE1C variant was associated with V-gene and J-gene trimming of TCR beta chains, and the association was replicated in an independent cohort. A further reported finding was that TCR beta sequences accurately predicted the HLA-A and HLA-B alleles for most subjects in the first cohort. Correlated functional status among segregating V segments might reflect linkage disequilibrium, but an unknown experimental factor could not be ruled out. Strong co-occurrence of HLA alleles, especially DR and DQ, made assigning TCR associations to individual alleles difficult. According to the authors, the approach could potentially be generalized to other disease states and immunological phenotypes. In the study, roughly 160 TCR beta chains were listed as associated with cytomegalovirus. Because counts were too low, some 17 rarely observed V segments, including chromosome 9 orphons, were left out of the earlier analysis of about 500 of the donors. The 87-base-pair reads could not distinguish some IMGT-functional V segments, including TRBV6-2 and TRBV6-3, so those segments were excluded. In a later analysis, TCR association rates were found to vary across HLA loci, with the most associated TCRs seen for DRB1 alleles and the fewest for HLA-C alleles. Presence/absence analyses assumed roughly uniform sequencing depth across donors, an assumption that may not hold. Immune exposure information for the cohort was limited to CMV serostatus. Because some donors lacked HLA typing at each locus, the association tests relied only on the typed subset.

The receptor library was made with the immunoSEQ multiplex PCR assay. For the multiplex PCR, a mixture combining 60 forward primers for TCR Vbeta segments and 13 reverse primers for TCR Jbeta segments was used. The CDR3 region of rearranged TCR beta genes was amplified from genomic DNA with a multiplex PCR assay. The amplified TCR beta libraries were sequenced on the Illumina HiSeq System as 87-base-pair reads. Turning to the authors' computational methods: Across the roughly 600 repertoires, a later analysis counted some 81 million unique TCR beta chains, 9.5 million to 13 million of which were shared by at least two donors. Raw reads were error-corrected and collapsed into unique sequences by a nearest-neighbor algorithm in which closely related sequences were merged to remove PCR and sequencing errors. V, D and J gene segments were assigned by aligning CDR3 sequences to IMGT reference sequences. For a sequence to be retained, a match of at least six nucleotides to both a V gene segment and a J gene segment was required. A rearrangement was called productive if the CDR3 had no stop codons and remained in frame with V and J, and every other rearrangement was called non-productive. Following IMGT convention, CDR3 was defined as the stretch from the second conserved V-encoded cysteine to the conserved J-encoded phenylalanine. Sequences without an unambiguous match to a single V gene segment were excluded from the earlier analysis of approximately 600 of the donors. In an earlier analysis of some 590 of the donors, a V segment was called functional when productive rearrangements were above 56.7%, and segregating when the standard deviation between donors exceeded 5%. To diagnose cytomegalovirus status from the catalog of TCR beta chain sequences, a statistical classification framework was built. A later analysis assigned V and J genes by comparing TCR nucleotide sequences with IMGT/GENE-DB human TR gene sequences. A later analysis assigned CDR3 sequences and most-parsimonious VDJ recombination scenarios with the TCRdist pipeline. In a later analysis, each TCR beta chain was defined by its CDR3 amino acid sequence together with its V-gene family, and reads lacking a unique V-gene family were excluded. As a way to deal with suspected cross-contamination and a sequencing artifact, a later analysis dropped 450 to 600 nucleotide sequences that were highly shared and had low generation probability. A later analysis calculated a clonal expansion index for each public chain from normalized within-repertoire ranks of inferred template counts. A later analysis computed generation probabilities with a VDJ recombination model fitted to out-of-frame rearrangements, and checked the results against IGoR. A later analysis scored TCR-TCR, TCR-HLA and TCR-CMV co-occurrence with hypergeometric tests, applying a repertoire-size bias correction to TCR pairs. False discovery rates were estimated in a later analysis by permuting HLA or CMV assignments 20 times. In a later analysis, co-occurring TCRs were grouped with DBSCAN, and TCRdist sequence similarity was added when clustering was performed within HLA-allele-positive subsets. For co-occurrence clustering, repertoires with fewer than 30,000 or more than 120,000 public chains were excluded, along with roughly 5 repertoires with anomalous nucleotide sharing. TCRdb re-hosts the immuneACCESS table, in-frame sequences only. Its copies lack some clones; in the studies checked, an unresolved V gene accounts for under half of them, and the cause for the rest is not known. V and J calls and clone size come straight from that table; D and trimming were deduced from the DNA. The sample's table covers approximately 80,000 clones. In total, the top ten clones hold 3% to 4% of the sample.

Including the terminal cysteine and phenylalanine, the CDR3 comprises 14 residues. Of the read, only the CDR3 DNA is kept; its 42 bases are in frame from base 1. V drops 3 bases and J drops 7 bases, leaving 13 bases in between. The germline V gene (reference sequence) yields LNHDA for CDR1 and SQIVND for CDR2. With regard to this clone: Its antigen is still unknown.

In total, 630 or so healthy bone marrow donors made up the cohort. Cohort members were all nominally healthy when sampled, although unrecorded immune exposures were likely present. The donor was CMV seropositive and belonged to the group of about 290 seropositive cohort members. Each donor provided a peripheral blood sample, and peripheral blood mononuclear cells were used for TCR beta sequencing. The Qiagen DNeasy Blood Extraction Kit was used to extract genomic DNA from the blood cell samples. Material: PBMCs. The receptor's source is a man between 18 and 29 years old in good health and CMV-seropositive. The V and J genes are TRBV19 and TRBJ2-1, with TRBD2 perhaps the D gene, on 5 matching bases. The CDR3 sequence is CASSISLAENEQFF. DNA sequence: TGTGCCAGTAGTATTAGCCTAGCTGAGAATGAGCAGTTCTTC.